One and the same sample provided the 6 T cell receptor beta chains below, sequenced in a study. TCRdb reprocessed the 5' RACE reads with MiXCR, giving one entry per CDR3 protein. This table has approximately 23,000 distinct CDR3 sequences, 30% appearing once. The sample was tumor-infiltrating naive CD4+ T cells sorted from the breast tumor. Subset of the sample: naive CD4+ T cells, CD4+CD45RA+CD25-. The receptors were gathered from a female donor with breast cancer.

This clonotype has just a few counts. This chain's CDR3 is CSARDKGQGATAFF. Written as DNA, the CDR3 is TGCAGTGCTAGAGATAAGGGACAGGGGGCCACGGCTTTCTTT. The rearrangement links TRBV20-1 to TRBJ1-1; 12 nucleotides agree with TRBD1. The germline V gene has CDR1 DFQATT and CDR2 SNEGSKA (reference sequence). V gave up 0 bases and J gave up 11 bases; unmatched junction bases: 7. The CDR3 length is 14 residues.

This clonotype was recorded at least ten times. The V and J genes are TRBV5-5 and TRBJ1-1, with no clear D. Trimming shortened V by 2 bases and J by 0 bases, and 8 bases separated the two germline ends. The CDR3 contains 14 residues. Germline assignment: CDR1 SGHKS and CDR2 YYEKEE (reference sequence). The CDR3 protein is CASSLTTMNTEAFF. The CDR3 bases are TGTGCCAGCAGCTTAACAACTATGAACACTGAAGCTTTCTTT.

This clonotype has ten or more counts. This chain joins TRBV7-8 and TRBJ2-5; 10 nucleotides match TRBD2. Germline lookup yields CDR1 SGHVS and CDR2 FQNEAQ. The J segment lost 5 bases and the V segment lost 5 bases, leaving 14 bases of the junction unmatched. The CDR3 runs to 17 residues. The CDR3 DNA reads TGTGCCAGCAGCGGGGAGGGGGGGACTAGCGCCCTCGAGACCCAGTACTTC. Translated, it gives CASSGEGGTSALETQYF.

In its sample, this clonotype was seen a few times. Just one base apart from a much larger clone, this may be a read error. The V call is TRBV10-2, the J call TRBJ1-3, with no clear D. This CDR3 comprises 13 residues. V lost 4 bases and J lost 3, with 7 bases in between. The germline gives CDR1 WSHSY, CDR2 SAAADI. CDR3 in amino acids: CASSGFHGNTIYF. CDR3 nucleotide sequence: TGCGCCAGCAGTGGGTTTCATGGAAACACCATATATTTT.

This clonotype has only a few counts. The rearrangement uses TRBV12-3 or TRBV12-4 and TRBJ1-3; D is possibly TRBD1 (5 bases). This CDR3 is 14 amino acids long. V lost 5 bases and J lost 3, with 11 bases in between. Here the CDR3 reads CASSEGLLGNTIYF. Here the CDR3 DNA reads TGTGCCAGCAGTGAGGGGTTACTTGGAAACACCATATATTTT.

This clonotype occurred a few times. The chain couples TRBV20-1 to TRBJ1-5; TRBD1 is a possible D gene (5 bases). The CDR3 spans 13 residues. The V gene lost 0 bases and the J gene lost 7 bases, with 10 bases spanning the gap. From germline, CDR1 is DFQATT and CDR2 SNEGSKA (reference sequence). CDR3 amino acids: CSAREAGSQPQHF. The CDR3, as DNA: TGCAGTGCTAGAGAGGCAGGGTCGCAGCCCCAGCATTTT.